This TCR beta chain stems from a study of shared clonotypes between healthy human individuals. Assay used: immunoSEQ multiplex PCR; TCRdb lists only in-frame clones, some missing. The sample lists over a million clones, roughly 95% seen once, with roughly 1.2% in the top ten. The CDR3 totals 12 residues. Germline values: CDR1 MNHNY, CDR2 SVGAGI (reference sequence). Trimming took 7 bases from V and 7 from J, leaving 14 bases between them. The clonotype was recovered from a man younger than 40 in good health. The rearrangement uses TRBV6-6 and TRBJ2-7; D gene uncertain. Input material: naive CD4+ T cells sorted from blood. Sample subset: CD45RA+ positively selected. The CDR3 sequence: CASTRKVGEQYF. CDR3 DNA: TGTGCCAGCACCCGAAAAGTGGGGGAGCAGTACTTC.